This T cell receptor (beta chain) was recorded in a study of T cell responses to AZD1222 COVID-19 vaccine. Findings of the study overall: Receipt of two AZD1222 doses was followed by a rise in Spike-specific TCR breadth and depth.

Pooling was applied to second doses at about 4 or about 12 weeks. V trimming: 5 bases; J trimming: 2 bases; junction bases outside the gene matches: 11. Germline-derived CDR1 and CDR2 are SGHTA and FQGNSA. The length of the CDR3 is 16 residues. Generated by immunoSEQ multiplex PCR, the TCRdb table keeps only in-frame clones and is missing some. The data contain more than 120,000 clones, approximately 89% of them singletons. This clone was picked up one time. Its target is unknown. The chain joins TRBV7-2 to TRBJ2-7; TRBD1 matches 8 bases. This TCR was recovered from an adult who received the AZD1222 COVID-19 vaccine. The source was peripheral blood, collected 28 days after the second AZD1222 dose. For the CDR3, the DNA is TGTGCCAGCAGCCAGGAGGGACAGGTGGGAGCCTACGAGCAGTACTTC. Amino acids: CASSQEGQVGAYEQYF.